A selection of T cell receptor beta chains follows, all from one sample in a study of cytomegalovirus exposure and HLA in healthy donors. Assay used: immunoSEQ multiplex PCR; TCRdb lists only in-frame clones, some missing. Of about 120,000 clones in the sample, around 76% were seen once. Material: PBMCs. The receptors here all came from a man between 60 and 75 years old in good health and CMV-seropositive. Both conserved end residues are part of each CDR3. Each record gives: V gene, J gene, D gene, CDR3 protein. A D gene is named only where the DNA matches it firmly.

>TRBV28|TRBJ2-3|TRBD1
CASRSDRAGSTDTQYF
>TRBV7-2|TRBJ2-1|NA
CASSSGFSEFF
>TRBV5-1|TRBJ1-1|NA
CASSSGSYMNTEAFF
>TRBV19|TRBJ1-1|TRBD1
CASSPGTGGNTEAFF
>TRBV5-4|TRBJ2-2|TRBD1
CASSLGTGTGELFF
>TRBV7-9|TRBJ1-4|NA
CASQRQSGEKLFF
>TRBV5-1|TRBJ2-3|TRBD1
CASSLALPPGGRDTQYF
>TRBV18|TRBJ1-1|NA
CASSPPDGRNTEAFF
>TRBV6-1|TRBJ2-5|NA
CASGFVAEWETQYF
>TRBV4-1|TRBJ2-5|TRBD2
CASSQRTSGIRETQYF
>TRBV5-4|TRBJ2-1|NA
CASSPPNNEQFF
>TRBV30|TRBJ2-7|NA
CAWSVTGEQYF
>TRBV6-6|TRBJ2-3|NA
CASTSQGGGWADTQYF
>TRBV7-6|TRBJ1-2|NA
CASSSGAVGGYTF
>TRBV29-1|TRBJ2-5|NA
CSVGGSRGGETQYF
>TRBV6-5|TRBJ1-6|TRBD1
CASSSGTGWTPLHF
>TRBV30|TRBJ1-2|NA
CAWSESAYGYTF
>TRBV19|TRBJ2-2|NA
CASGWDWNTGELFF
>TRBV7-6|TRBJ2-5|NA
CASSHEETQYF
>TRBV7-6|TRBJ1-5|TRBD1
CASSLDRGSQPQHF
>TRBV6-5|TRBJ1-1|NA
CASSYSLTTNTEAFF
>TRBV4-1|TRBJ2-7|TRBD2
CASSQLGTSEYYEQYF
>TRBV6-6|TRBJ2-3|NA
CASSPQGHGDTQYF
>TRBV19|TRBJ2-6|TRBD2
CASSNPRGSGSSGANVLTF
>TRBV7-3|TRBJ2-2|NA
CASSGDGRTGELFF
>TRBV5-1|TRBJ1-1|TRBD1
CASSLAGQGYTEAFF
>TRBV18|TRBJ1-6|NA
CASSPQQDSPLHF
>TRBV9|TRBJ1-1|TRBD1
CASSAGQSNTEAFF
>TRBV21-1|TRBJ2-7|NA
CASSKAQVGEQYF
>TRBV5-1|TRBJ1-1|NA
CASSLMTDTEAFF